A single sample is the source of the 23 T cell receptor beta chains below, sequenced in a study of T cell repertoires in cytomegalovirus infection. TCRdb itself ran the reads through MiXCR, one entry per CDR3 protein. The table lists about 130,000 distinct CDR3 sequences, approximately 9.2% of them singletons. The sequenced sample was PBMCs. All receptors derive from a human donor in good health (CMV status not recorded). Some clones in this sample may be carry-over from other donors' samples.

This clonotype has a count of ten or more. The chain carries TRBV7-2 and TRBJ1-2; no firm D call. Deletions cut 5 bases from V and 7 bases from J, with 14 bases between. The germline V gene encodes CDR1 SGHTA and CDR2 FQGNSA. This CDR3 region has 13 residues. The CDR3 loop is CASSIRLGGGYTF. CDR3 DNA: TGTGCCAGCAGCATCCGGCTCGGAGGTGGCTACACCTTC. The full variable domain, rest sourced from reference TRBV7-2 and TRBJ1-2, is GAGVSQSPSNKVTEKGKDVELRCDPISGHTALYWYRQSLGQGLEFLIYFQGNSAPDKSGLPSDRFSAERTGGSVSTLTIQRTQQEDSAVYLCASSIRLGGGYTFGSGTRLTVV.

There are a few counts of this clonotype. The chain links TRBV29-1 to TRBJ2-1; D unclear. Trimming stripped 4 bases from V and 6 bases from J, with 4 bases between. The CDR3 spans 10 residues. The germline CDR1 and CDR2 sequences are SQVTM and ANQGSEA. CDR3: CSVGINEQFF. As DNA, the CDR3 is TGCAGCGTTGGCATCAATGAGCAGTTCTTC.

This clonotype was detected only a few times. This sequence joins TRBV28 and TRBJ1-2, with D tentatively TRBD1 (6 bases). The ends were cut back, 6 bases at V and 5 bases at J, with 13 bases in the middle. Per germline, CDR1 MDHEN and CDR2 SYDVKM. The CDR3 has 13 residues. In nucleotides, the CDR3 is TGTGCCAGCAGGGACAGACTACGTTATGGCTACACCTTC. Its translation: CASRDRLRYGYTF.

This clonotype turned up a few times. This chain connects TRBV19 to TRBJ1-1, with TRBD1 as a possible D gene (5 bases). CDR1 and CDR2 (germline): LNHDA, SQIVND (reference sequence). The CDR3 totals 15 residues. The ends were cut back, 1 base at V and 9 bases at J, with 18 bases in the middle. Written as DNA, the CDR3 is TGTGCCAGTAGTATAGTTCCGGACACCCGTTACCAAGCTTTCTTT. As protein: CASSIVPDTRYQAFF.

This rearrangement joins TRBV5-1 to TRBJ1-2; D is possibly TRBD1 (5 bases). The CDR3 has 15 residues. Germline CDR1 reads SGHRS; CDR2 reads YFSETQ. With 7 bases removed from V and 1 base from J, the gap between germline ends came to 17 bases. CDR3 nucleotide sequence: TGCGCCAGCGCCCTGCAAGGAGACAGTAACTATGGCTACACCTTC. As protein: CASALQGDSNYGYTF.

This clonotype was detected many times. The J gene is TRBJ2-7, the V gene TRBV11-2, with 9 bases identical to TRBD2. J gave up 2 bases and V 7 bases, and 15 bases lay outside the gene matches. Germline loops: CDR1 SGHAT, CDR2 FQNNGV. This CDR3 is built from 17 residues. The CDR3 DNA reads as TGTGCCAGCACCCAATCCGGGGGAGCGGGGGGACCCTACGAGCAGTACTTC. As protein: CASTQSGGAGGPYEQYF.

The rearrangement links TRBV12-3 or TRBV12-4 to TRBJ1-3, with D possibly TRBD1 on 6 matching bases. V gave up 11 bases and J gave up 3 bases, with 14 bases separating them. This CDR3 region has 13 residues. DNA for the CDR3: TGTGCCTGGGGGCAGGAGATTGGAAACACCATATATTTT. This encodes CAWGQEIGNTIYF.

There are many counts of this clonotype. The chain recombines TRBV2 with TRBJ2-5, with a possible D match to TRBD2 (6 bases). The CDR3 loop spans 15 amino acids. In germline, CDR1 is SNHLY, CDR2 FYNNEI. Trimming cost V 9 bases and J 0 bases, with 17 bases left between them. The CDR3, as DNA: TGTGCCAGTATGGCCGGACTATGGGACCAAGAGACCCAGTACTTC. Amino acid sequence: CASMAGLWDQETQYF. The whole variable domain, filled in from reference TRBV2 and TRBJ2-5, reads EPEVTQTPSHQVTQMGQEVILRCVPISNHLYFYWYRQILGQKVEFLVSFYNNEISEKSEIFDDQFSVERPDGSNFTLKIRSTKLEDSAMYFCASMAGLWDQETQYFGPGTRLLVL.

This clonotype was seen at least ten times. This chain links TRBV7-9 with TRBJ1-1; 10 bases line up with TRBD1. This CDR3 region has 17 residues. Per germline, CDR1 SEHNR and CDR2 FQNEAQ (reference sequence). With V trimmed by 3 bases and J by 0 bases, 7 bases remained unmatched. CDR3 nucleotide sequence: TGTGCCAGCAGCTTGGGACAGGGGATTACCTTGAACACTGAAGCTTTCTTT. This codes for CASSLGQGITLNTEAFF.

This clonotype has only a few counts. The rearrangement links TRBV29-1 to TRBJ2-3; D call uncertain. The CDR3 consists of 14 residues. V was clipped by 7 bases and J by 1 base, with 15 bases between them. The germline gives CDR1 SQVTM, CDR2 ANQGSEA. The CDR3 loop reads CSARLSWGTDTQYF. In DNA form, the CDR3 reads TGCAGCGCTCGACTGTCTTGGGGCACAGATACGCAGTATTTT.

This clonotype appeared many times. This chain connects TRBV7-9 to TRBJ2-7; 8 bases are a match to TRBD1. J lost 5 bases, V lost 1 base, and 4 bases had no gene match. Per the germline V gene, CDR1 is SEHNR and CDR2 is FQNEAQ (reference sequence). This CDR3 is 14 amino acids long. CDR3 region: CASSLGRGLDEQYF. In DNA, the CDR3 is TGTGCCAGCAGCTTAGGCAGGGGGCTCGACGAGCAGTACTTC.

This clonotype was found many times. The chain couples TRBV12-3 or TRBV12-4 to TRBJ2-1; 8 bases are a match to TRBD1. This CDR3 spans 18 amino acids. Trimming cost V 2 bases and J 4 bases; bases outside gene matches: 13. CDR3 nucleotides: TGTGCCAGCAGTTTACATGCCTCCGGGACAGGCGTTTACAATGAGCAGTTCTTC. Encoded protein: CASSLHASGTGVYNEQFF.

This chain connects TRBV29-1 to TRBJ1-1, with TRBD1 identical over 11 bases. J gave up 4 bases and V 7 bases, and 5 bases lay outside the gene matches. The CDR3 covers 13 residues. Germline CDR1 and CDR2: SQVTM and ANQGSEA. CDR3 residues: CSARGQGGTEAFF. CDR3 DNA sequence: TGCAGCGCCCGGGGACAGGGGGGCACTGAAGCTTTCTTT.

Concerning this clonotype: It may be a read error: a sequence one base away is much more abundant. CDR3 region: CASSLLSGTGTQYF. CDR3 DNA: TGTGCCAGCAGCTTACTTAGCGGCACAGGTACGCAGTATTTT. The genes are TRBV11-2 and TRBJ2-3; weak D call: TRBD2 (6 bases). The CDR3 is made up of 14 amino acids. CDR1 is SGHAT and CDR2 is FQNNGV in the germline V gene.

This clonotype was seen repeatedly, ten times or more. The rearrangement uses TRBV28 and TRBJ1-1, with a weak D call TRBD1 (6 bases). Per the germline V gene, CDR1 is MDHEN and CDR2 is SYDVKM. This CDR3 has 16 amino acids. Trimming pared 5 bases from V and 4 bases from J, leaving 20 bases between. CDR3 DNA sequence: TGTGCCAGCAGTCCGCCTCGACAGGAGCCAACCACTGAAGCTTTCTTT. Protein sequence: CASSPPRQEPTTEAFF.

This clonotype showed up many times. The chain uses TRBV7-8 and TRBJ1-4; TRBD1 aligns across 11 bases. The CDR3 length is 14 residues. Trimming removed 3 bases from V and 7 bases from J; junction bases left unmatched: 1. Germline CDR1 reads SGHVS; CDR2 reads FQNEAQ. The CDR3 loop reads CASSLDRGLEKLFF. The CDR3 nucleotides read TGTGCCAGCAGCTTGGACAGGGGGCTTGAAAAACTGTTTTTT.

This clonotype was observed a handful of times. This sequence joins TRBV3-1 and TRBJ1-2; D is unresolved. Germline values: CDR1 LGHDT, CDR2 YNNKEL (reference sequence). CDR3 length: 15 amino acids. V lost 0 bases and J 7 bases, leaving 15 bases between the germline ends. The CDR3 DNA is TGTGCCAGCAGCCAAGATACGGGTCAGGTCGGTGGCTACACCTTC. Translation: CASSQDTGQVGGYTF.

This clonotype occurred many times. The chain links TRBV11-3 to TRBJ2-1; 11 nucleotides line up with TRBD2. V shed 0 bases, J shed 4 bases, and the junction held 2 bases outside the gene matches. CDR3 length: 16 residues. CDR1 is SGHNT and CDR2 is YENEEA in the germline V gene. This CDR3 reads CASSLDSGGGYNEQFF. The CDR3 DNA reads TGTGCCAGCAGCTTAGATAGCGGGGGGGGGTACAATGAGCAGTTCTTC.

This clonotype was observed many times. The chain combines TRBV29-1 with TRBJ2-5; D tentatively reads TRBD1 or TRBD2 (6 bases each). Germline loops: CDR1 SQVTM, CDR2 ANQGSEA. Trimming cost V 7 bases and J 4 bases, with 16 bases left between them. The CDR3 runs 13 residues. The CDR3, as DNA: TGCAGCGCCGGGGGCAGGGCTGGAGAGACCCAGTACTTC. Amino acid sequence: CSAGGRAGETQYF.

This clonotype was seen at least ten times. The chain links TRBV7-2 to TRBJ1-1; no definite D call. V was pared by 5 bases and J by 0 bases, with 10 bases between. The CDR3 has 14 residues. Germline CDR1 SGHTA, CDR2 FQGNSA. CDR3 in DNA: TGTGCCAGCAGCGCGGGAAACATGAACACTGAAGCTTTCTTT. This encodes CASSAGNMNTEAFF.

In its sample, this clonotype was seen a few times. V usage is TRBV6-5 and J usage is TRBJ2-2, with 9 nucleotides matching TRBD2. J was trimmed by 2 bases and V by 6 bases; bases with no gene match: 4. Germline V gene sequence: CDR1 MNHEY, CDR2 SVGAGI. The CDR3 is made up of 15 amino acids. The CDR3 DNA follows: TGTGCCAGCAGAGGCGGGGGGGCCAACACCGGGGAGCTGTTTTTT. Translating gives CASRGGGANTGELFF.

This clonotype was recorded many times. This chain joins TRBV28 and TRBJ1-5; D gene unclear. The CDR3 is made up of 17 amino acids. Germline V CDR1 and CDR2: MDHEN, SYDVKM. V lost 2 bases and J 3 bases, leaving 17 bases between the germline ends. In DNA, the CDR3 is TGTGCCAGCAGTTTAGGCGCCTCGAAGCGAGTCAATCAGCCCCAGCATTTT. Amino acid sequence: CASSLGASKRVNQPQHF.

This sequence joins TRBV20-1 and TRBJ2-2, with TRBD2 as a possible D gene (6 bases). Germline CDR1 DFQATT, CDR2 SNEGSKA (reference sequence). The ends were cut back, 3 bases at V and 1 base at J, with 12 bases in the middle. CDR3 length: 15 residues. CDR3 sequence (DNA): TGCAGTGCTAGGCCGGGAGCTCAGAACACCGGGGAGCTGTTTTTT. Amino acids: CSARPGAQNTGELFF.